This T cell receptor beta chain derives from a study of shared clonotypes between healthy human individuals. Across the study: The study enrolled a couple of women and a few men aged 18 to 49.

Looked up from germline, CDR1 is MNHEY and CDR2 is SMNVEV (reference sequence). Germline trimming cut 5 bases from V and 5 bases from J; bases unmatched to any gene: 6. This CDR3 contains 14 residues. General study results and limits: Sharing of clonotypes among donors was expected to vary with sequencing depth.

The donor population consisted of healthy HIV-negative adults with no recent acute infections or vaccinations. Tens of thousands of T cell genomes, or around 290 ng DNA, went into replicate PCRs of unsorted PBMC. The protocol was immunoSEQ multiplex PCR, while the TCRdb copy is restricted to in-frame clones and leaves out a portion. The table shows about half a million clones, with around 73% occurring only once. In the case of this clone: Its antigen is not known.

The chain combines TRBV27 with TRBJ2-5; 9 bases agree with TRBD1. The clonotype comes from a woman aged 40-49 years in good health. Some clones in this sample may be carry-over from other donors' samples. Sequenced material: PBMCs. The CDR3 DNA reads as TGTGCCAGCAGTGGACAGGGGCGGGTGGAGACCCAGTACTTC. Amino acid sequence: CASSGQGRVETQYF.